The present T cell receptor (beta chain) was sequenced within a study of blood T cells in healthy people across ages. Study at large: About one barcoded beta molecule per two T cells was the capture yield of template switching. Study results and caveats: Estimated diversity, derived from one million T cells, was regarded as an underestimate. Higher diversity and more naive CD4+ cells were features of long-lived donors, compared to aged donors. Unknown CMV status may confound age-related changes in expanded clones.

Combining a sample-barcoded 5' primer with a J-beta primer mix, a second PCR ran for about 7 to 12 cycles. TCRdb used MiXCR to reprocess the 5' RACE reads, holding one entry per CDR3 protein. The sample lists 650,000 to 950,000 distinct CDR3 sequences, roughly 44% seen once, with about a fifth in the top ten. Of note for this clonotype: Antigen unknown.

V lost 9 bases and J 10 bases, leaving 19 bases between the germline ends. CDR1 and CDR2 (germline): MDHEN, SYDVKM. This CDR3 is 13 amino acids long. This clonotype was sampled from a man between 60 and 70 years old in good health. Sequencing was done on a sample of blood. The J gene is TRBJ2-1, the V gene TRBV28, with D possibly matching TRBD2 (6 bases). CDR3 coding DNA: TGTGCCAGTCTAGCGAGAGCCACTAGGGAGCAGTTCTTC. It codes for CASLARATREQFF.